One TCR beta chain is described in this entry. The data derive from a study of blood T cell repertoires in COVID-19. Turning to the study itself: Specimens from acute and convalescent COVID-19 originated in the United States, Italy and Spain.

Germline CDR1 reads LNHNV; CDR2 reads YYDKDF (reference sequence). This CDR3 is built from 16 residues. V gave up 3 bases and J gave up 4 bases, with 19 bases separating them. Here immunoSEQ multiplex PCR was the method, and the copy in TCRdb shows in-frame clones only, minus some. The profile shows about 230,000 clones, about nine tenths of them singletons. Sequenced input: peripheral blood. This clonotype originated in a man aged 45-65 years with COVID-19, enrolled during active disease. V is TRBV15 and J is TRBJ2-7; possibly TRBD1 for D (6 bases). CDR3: CATSRDVGAGAYEQYF. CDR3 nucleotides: TGTGCCACCAGCAGGGATGTAGGGGCAGGGGCTTACGAGCAGTACTTC.